A selection of T cell receptor beta chains follows, all from one sample in a study of T cell clones after liver transplantation. Only in-frame clones appear in the TCRdb table, and some are missing; sequencing was by immunoSEQ multiplex PCR. The sample yields about 72,000 clones, about nine tenths seen once. This sample comprised CD4+ T cells from blood, obtained before liver transplant. Every receptor here comes from a human donor who received a liver transplant. Each CDR3 is given with its conserved first and last residue. The D gene is left open where the match is weak. Size is stated for part of the rows, as once, few or many counts, or as a class when the clone is expanded.

>TRBV19|NA|TRBJ1-2|NA
CASPKKGNYGYTF
TGTGCCAGCCCTAAAAAAGGAAACTATGGCTACACCTTC
>TRBV2|NA|TRBJ1-1|TRBD1
CASREDRGNTEAFF
TGTGCCAGCAGGGAGGACAGGGGGAACACTGAAGCTTTCTTT
>TRBV2|NA|TRBJ2-1|TRBD2
CASSEAGLAGVSEQFF
TGTGCCAGCAGTGAAGCGGGACTAGCGGGAGTCAGTGAGCAGTTCTTC
>TRBV4-2|NA|TRBJ2-2|NA
CASSQGGGTGELFF
TGTGCCAGCTCCCAAGGGGGGGGCACCGGGGAGCTGTTTTTT
>TRBV28|NA|TRBJ1-3|NA
CASSLDIRNTIYF
TGTGCCAGCAGTTTGGACATTCGAAACACCATATATTTT
>TRBV28|NA|TRBJ2-2|TRBD2
CAVDTSGRTGELFF
TGTGCCGTGGACACTAGCGGGAGAACCGGGGAGCTGTTTTTT
>TRBV7-8|NA|TRBJ1-2|TRBD1
CASSLRGQGYNYGYTF
TGTGCCAGCAGCTTACGCGGACAGGGATATAACTATGGCTACACCTTC
>TRBV18|NA|TRBJ2-5|TRBD1
CASSPGQGSVETQYF
TGTGCCAGCTCCCCTGGACAGGGTTCGGTTGAGACCCAGTACTTC
>TRBV5-6|NA|TRBJ1-4|NA
CASSLGPPGVVGEKLFF
TGTGCCAGCAGCTTGGGCCCCCCGGGGGTCGTAGGAGAAAAACTGTTTTTT
>TRBV2|NA|TRBJ2-7|NA
CASSVGGFDEQYF
TGTGCCAGCAGTGTAGGGGGGTTTGACGAGCAGTACTTC
>TRBV19|NA|TRBJ2-5|NA
CASSGRGQETQYF
TGTGCCAGTAGTGGCAGGGGCCAAGAGACCCAGTACTTC
>TRBV19|once|TRBJ1-4|TRBD1
CASSPGQGASGEKLFF
TGTGCCAGTAGTCCGGGACAGGGGGCGTCTGGTGAAAAACTGTTTTTT
>TRBV4-3|NA|TRBJ2-7|NA
CASSQSTAAYEQYF
TGCGCCAGCAGCCAAAGTACGGCAGCCTACGAGCAGTACTTC
>TRBV5-5|NA|TRBJ2-1|NA
CASSAGNSYNEQFF
TGTGCCAGCAGCGCAGGTAACTCCTACAATGAGCAGTTCTTC
>TRBV29-1|NA|TRBJ1-2|TRBD1
CSALAGTGFIGGYTF
TGCAGCGCCCTCGCCGGGACAGGGTTCATTGGGGGCTACACCTTC
>TRBV30|NA|TRBJ1-2|NA
CAWLGPGYTF
TGTGCCTGGTTGGGACCCGGCTACACCTTC
>TRBV30|NA|TRBJ1-2|TRBD1
CAWSVTGGNYGYTF
TGTGCCTGGAGTGTAACAGGGGGAAACTATGGCTACACCTTC
>TRBV5-1|once|TRBJ2-5|TRBD2
CATGSGSRQETQYF
TGCGCCACGGGTAGCGGGAGCCGGCAAGAGACCCAGTACTTC
>TRBV6-5|NA|TRBJ1-1|NA
CASRGGQGTEAFF
TGTGCCAGCCGGGGGGGGCAGGGTACTGAAGCTTTCTTT
>TRBV6-1|NA|TRBJ1-4|NA
CAILDGATNEKLFF
TGTGCCATCTTAGACGGTGCAACTAATGAAAAACTGTTTTTT
>TRBV5-8|NA|TRBJ2-3|NA
CASSLGDGGTDTQYF
TGTGCCAGCAGCCTGGGCGATGGAGGCACAGATACGCAGTATTTT
>TRBV7-2|few|TRBJ2-1|TRBD2
CASSGLAGAGEQFF
TGTGCCAGCAGCGGGCTAGCGGGAGCGGGTGAGCAGTTCTTC
>TRBV2|NA|TRBJ2-7|TRBD1
CASSGGQGMEQYF
TGTGCCAGCAGTGGCGGACAGGGAATGGAGCAGTACTTC
>TRBV30|NA|TRBJ1-1|NA
CAWSLGTEAFF
TGTGCCTGGAGTCTGGGCACTGAAGCTTTCTTT
>TRBV9|NA|TRBJ1-5|NA
CASSQTPGGNQPQHF
TGTGCCAGCAGCCAGACCCCGGGTGGCAATCAGCCCCAGCATTTT
>TRBV5-1|NA|TRBJ2-3|TRBD1
CASSPGQVLDTQYF
TGCGCCAGCAGCCCAGGACAGGTTTTAGATACGCAGTATTTT
>TRBV29-1|NA|TRBJ1-1|TRBD1
CSVVGQHDTEAFF
TGCAGCGTGGTGGGACAGCACGACACTGAAGCTTTCTTT
>TRBV19|NA|TRBJ2-2|NA
CASSILLGGQGKVGELFF
TGTGCCAGTAGTATTCTCTTAGGTGGGCAGGGGAAAGTAGGGGAGCTGTTTTTT
>TRBV11-2|once|TRBJ2-5|TRBD2
CASSLAGLAGGETQYF
TGTGCCAGCAGCTTAGCCGGACTAGCGGGAGGAGAGACCCAGTACTTC
>TRBV5-1|NA|TRBJ2-5|NA
CASSLGGWRDQETQYF
TGCGCCAGCAGCTTGGGGGGTTGGCGGGATCAAGAGACCCAGTACTTC
>TRBV28|NA|TRBJ1-1|TRBD1
CASSSRGLGGKTEAFF
TGTGCCAGCAGTTCCAGGGGGCTCGGGGGAAAGACTGAAGCTTTCTTT
>TRBV7-2|NA|TRBJ1-5|TRBD1
CASSSTPGGGQPQHF
TGTGCCAGCAGCTCGACTCCAGGGGGCGGACAGCCCCAGCATTTT
>TRBV6-5|NA|TRBJ2-1|TRBD2
CASSYGTSGRNEQFF
TGTGCCAGCAGTTATGGGACTAGCGGGCGCAATGAGCAGTTCTTC
>TRBV29-1|NA|TRBJ2-7|TRBD1
CSGGQGANEQYF
TGCAGCGGGGGACAGGGGGCCAACGAGCAGTACTTC
>TRBV6-1|NA|TRBJ1-4|NA
CASTYSNEKLFF
TGTGCCAGCACCTACAGTAATGAAAAACTGTTTTTT
>TRBV10-1|NA|TRBJ2-5|NA
CASSEGLAGGYF
TGCGCCAGCAGTGAAGGGTTGGCAGGTGGGTACTTC